The rows below give T cell receptor beta chains drawn from one sample of a study of T cell repertoires in cytomegalovirus infection. MiXCR, applied by TCRdb to the reads, yields one record per CDR3 protein. The sample consists of about 500,000 distinct CDR3 sequences, 33% of them appearing once. Their specific antigens are unknown. Sequencing was performed on cultured PBMCs, taken from culture after CMV antigen stimulation. Receptors were obtained from a human donor in good health (CMV status not recorded). Some clones in this sample may be carry-over from other donors' samples. Each CDR3 is given with its conserved first and last residue. The order of the fields is J gene, V gene, CDR3 protein.

TRBJ1-1 TRBV7-2 CASSEYARDTEAFF
TRBJ1-2 TRBV6-1 CASSEWSYTF
TRBJ2-7 TRBV4-1 CASSQGTGIYEQYF
TRBJ2-4 TRBV6-1 CASARDPAGAKNIQYF
TRBJ2-1 TRBV6-2/TRBV6-3 CASSRIGGSALSEQFF
TRBJ2-1 TRBV12-3/TRBV12-4 CASSFPPGRSGPYYNEQFF
TRBJ1-4 TRBV5-6 CASSLVGAGEAEKLFF
TRBJ1-2 TRBV20-1 CSAQSMGQGFGYTF
TRBJ2-3 TRBV9 CASSVVPNVDTQYF
TRBJ2-4 TRBV15 CATSRDRSERQYF
TRBJ2-3 TRBV7-8 CASSLGSKLGAGTDTQYF
TRBJ2-5 TRBV12-3/TRBV12-4 CASTSSTSRVETQYF
TRBJ1-4 TRBV25-1 CASSEFGGTGNEKLFF
TRBJ1-1 TRBV6-1 CASSTRDGLEAFF
TRBJ2-3 TRBV7-3 CASSTQGAGDTQYF
TRBJ1-2 TRBV28 CASSLATGNLGYTF
TRBJ2-2 TRBV28 CASSLWTSGSTGELFF
TRBJ2-3 TRBV7-9 CASSLEGVADTQYF
TRBJ2-5 TRBV14 CASSQSPGDGQETQYF
TRBJ2-4 TRBV7-9 CASSRSGDLAKNIQYF
TRBJ1-5 TRBV28 CASSLPDYSQPQHF
TRBJ2-5 TRBV4-1 CASSHFQGMETQYF
TRBJ2-6 TRBV7-8 CASSPRRDSGANVLTF
TRBJ2-5 TRBV5-4 CASSFPGTGEKETQYF
TRBJ1-2 TRBV7-2 CASSLVGGQGRNGYTF
TRBJ2-1 TRBV11-3 CASSLSGSAYDEQFF
TRBJ1-1 TRBV6-2/TRBV6-3 CASRMDGNTEAFF
TRBJ2-1 TRBV7-2 CASSQRLAGGVKGEQFF
TRBJ2-3 TRBV12-3/TRBV12-4 CASLPPTGITDTQYF
TRBJ2-1 TRBV6-2/TRBV6-3 CASSYRGDNEQFF
TRBJ2-7 TRBV29-1 CSVYRGSYEQYF
TRBJ2-3 TRBV4-1 CASSPAGVKRESSTDTQYF
TRBJ2-3 TRBV5-4 CASSLDPTTADTQYF
TRBJ2-1 TRBV5-6 CASSDGQAAYNEQFF
TRBJ2-7 TRBV7-2 CASSRSAEQYF
TRBJ1-3 TRBV7-2 CASSPRRMPGNTIYF
TRBJ2-7 TRBV5-3 CASSQGLARGAYEQYF
TRBJ1-5 TRBV19 CASSPLRGASNQPQHF
TRBJ2-2 TRBV4-3 CASSQDGPGELFF
TRBJ1-1 TRBV30 CAWSTQTPNTEAFF
TRBJ1-5 TRBV28 CASSFKNQPQHF
TRBJ1-2 TRBV10-3 CAISESAGAFYGYTF
TRBJ1-2 TRBV20-1 CSARDYSGYTF
TRBJ2-1 TRBV6-5 CASSYGRRGSYNEQFF
TRBJ2-7 TRBV6-5 CASSEVGRASHEQYF
TRBJ1-4 TRBV11-3 CASSTWTGGNEKLFF
TRBJ2-3 TRBV7-9 CASSLETSSRNTQYF
TRBJ2-2 TRBV6-7 CASSYHKGTGELFF
TRBJ2-4 TRBV6-2/TRBV6-3 CASTGFERLTAKNIQYF
TRBJ2-1 TRBV7-2 CASSKQGNEQFF
TRBJ2-1 TRBV29-1 CSVAEAGVSYNEQFF
TRBJ2-2 TRBV19 CASSIPGARHKAFGELFF
TRBJ1-2 TRBV18 CASSPLGTGENGYTF
TRBJ1-2 TRBV20-1 CSARTGVTYGYTF